What follows are 21 T cell receptor beta chains derived from one specimen sequenced in a study of control samples from healthy donors and cancer patients. Some clones are missing from TCRdb's copy, which holds only in-frame ones; the method was immunoSEQ multiplex PCR. The data show roughly 26,000 clones, around 85% seen once. The sequencing sample was made of PBMCs. The origin of the receptors is an older woman with head and neck cancer.

The chain links TRBV11-2 to TRBJ1-1; D gene ambiguous. V lost 1 base and J 0 bases, leaving 6 bases between the germline ends. This CDR3 contains 14 residues. CDR1 is SGHAT, CDR2 FQNNGV, per germline. CDR3 coding DNA: TGTGCCAGCAGCTTAGGTTCAGTGAACACTGAAGCTTTCTTT. It specifies CASSLGSVNTEAFF.

The V gene is TRBV7-2, the J gene TRBJ2-7, with D possibly TRBD1 on 5 matching bases. Trimming shortened V by 1 base and J by 3 bases, and 13 bases separated the two germline ends. Germline V gives CDR1 SGHTA, CDR2 FQGNSA. The CDR3 totals 15 residues. The CDR3 reads CASSLDGAGFYEQYF. Here the CDR3 DNA reads TGTGCCAGCAGCTTAGATGGGGCTGGTTTCTACGAGCAGTACTTC.

The V call is TRBV6-2 or TRBV6-3, the J call TRBJ2-1; TRBD2 matches at 9 bases. CDR1 and CDR2 (germline): MNHEY, SVGEGT. The junction had 6 bases not matched to a gene; V was cut back by 4 bases and J by 2 bases. The CDR3 runs 16 residues. The CDR3: CASSFSPSGTYNEQFF. The CDR3 DNA reads as TGTGCCAGCAGTTTCTCTCCTAGCGGGACCTACAATGAGCAGTTCTTC.

V usage is TRBV6-5 and J usage is TRBJ1-1; no firm D call. The germline CDR1 and CDR2 sequences are MNHEY and SVGAGI. Trimming removed 7 bases from V and 7 bases from J, with 16 bases in between. The CDR3 extends over 13 amino acids. In DNA, the CDR3 is TGTGCCAGCATCAATGACATTCCGGGTGAAGCTTTCTTT. This sequence encodes CASINDIPGEAFF.

Worth noting for this clone: One end of the junction does not line up with germline, which may come from a read error. The gene calls are TRBV7-7 and TRBJ2-2; D gene unclear. The germline gives CDR1 SSHAT, CDR2 FNYEAQ (reference sequence). CDR3 length: 13 residues. For the CDR3, the DNA is TGTGCTAGCAGACGCGGTCCCACCGGGGAGCTGTTTTTT. Protein sequence: CASRRGPTGELFF. Drawing the rest from reference TRBV7-7 and TRBJ2-2, the complete variable domain is GAGVSQSPRYKVTKRGQDVTLRCDPISSHATLYWYQQALGQGPEFLTYFNYEAQPDKSGLPSDRFSAERPEGSISTLTIQRTEQRDSAMYRCASRRGPTGELFFGEGSRLTVL.

The sample holds one count of this clone. The V call is TRBV6-6, the J call TRBJ2-7; D gene unclear. The V gene's germline CDR1 is MNHNY and CDR2 SVGAGI (reference sequence). Trimming removed 0 bases at V and 6 bases at J, with 6 bases between. The CDR3 is made up of 12 amino acids. CDR3 coding DNA: TGTGCCAGCAGTTACTCGGGTGGCGAGCAGTACTTC. Protein: CASSYSGGEQYF.

The J gene is TRBJ1-1, the V gene TRBV11-3; 7 bases are shared with TRBD1. The CDR3 contains 15 residues. CDR1 is SGHNT, CDR2 YENEEA, per germline. Unmatched junction bases numbered 8, after V lost 3 bases and J lost 4 bases. The CDR3 DNA sequence: TGTGCCAGCAGCTTGGCAGGGGGAGCGCTCACTGAAGCTTTCTTT. It codes for CASSLAGGALTEAFF.

On this clone: Other nucleotide sequences from this sample produce the same CDR3. The chain employs TRBV29-1 and TRBJ2-1; D might be TRBD1 (5 bases). CDR1 is SQVTM and CDR2 is ANQGSEA in the germline V gene. Trimming stripped 6 bases from V and 6 bases from J, with 12 bases between. CDR3 length equals 12 residues. CDR3 region: CSVRVGSNEQFF. The CDR3 nucleotides are TGCAGCGTCAGGGTGGGCTCCAATGAGCAGTTCTTC.

The CDR3 loop is CASASGGAADGYTF. CDR3 sequence (DNA): TGTGCCAGCGCTAGCGGCGGGGCGGCTGATGGCTACACCTTC. This chain connects TRBV6-5 to TRBJ1-2; a weak D match, TRBD1 (5 bases). Germline loops: CDR1 MNHEY, CDR2 SVGAGI. Trimming left V 8 bases short and J 6 bases short, with 19 bases between. The CDR3 is 14 residues long.

V and J are TRBV2 and TRBJ1-5; 7 bases fit TRBD1. V lost 6 bases to trimming and J lost 6 bases; unmatched junction nucleotides: 8. Germline loops: CDR1 SNHLY, CDR2 FYNNEI. The CDR3 is 14 residues long. The CDR3 sequence: CASRPGQLPQPQHF. The CDR3 coding sequence is TGTGCCAGCAGACCGGGACAGCTACCTCAGCCCCAGCATTTT.

This clone was detected a few times. CDR3 sequence reads: CASSYSSQGRYTF. The CDR3 DNA is TGTGCCAGCAGTTACTCAAGTCAGGGTCGTTACACCTTC. V usage is TRBV6-6 and J usage is TRBJ1-2; TRBD1 is a possible D gene (5 bases). The CDR3 has 13 amino acids. The V and J ends lost 0 bases and 11 bases respectively, with 13 bases between them. The germline V gene has CDR1 MNHNY and CDR2 SVGAGI (reference sequence).

V gene TRBV6-2 or TRBV6-3 combines with J gene TRBJ1-5; 8 bases match TRBD1. Losses at the gene ends were 5 bases for V and 0 bases for J; bases not matched to a gene: 9. The CDR3 is 17 amino acids. Germline V CDR1 and CDR2: MNHEY, SVGEGT. The CDR3: CASSVQDRANSNQPQHF. The CDR3 DNA sequence: TGTGCCAGCAGTGTCCAGGACAGGGCGAATAGCAATCAGCCCCAGCATTTT.

This sequence joins TRBV11-2 and TRBJ1-4; 8 positions match TRBD1. Looked up from germline, CDR1 is SGHAT and CDR2 is FQNNGV. This CDR3 has 16 amino acids. The V segment lost 4 bases and the J segment 5 bases; nucleotides outside the gene matches: 9. The CDR3 coding sequence is TGTGCCAGCAGCTCTACCCGCAGGGGGCAGAATGAAAAACTGTTTTTT. Translated: CASSSTRRGQNEKLFF.

This clone was counted a single time. V gene TRBV13 combines with J gene TRBJ1-2, with 7 bases fitting TRBD1. The CDR3 is 15 residues long. With V trimmed by 6 bases and J by 0 bases, 7 bases remained unmatched. In germline, CDR1 is PRHDT, CDR2 FYEKMQ (reference sequence). The CDR3 spells CASRRGQTTNYGYTF. CDR3 DNA sequence: TGTGCCAGCAGGAGGGGACAGACGACTAACTATGGCTACACCTTC.

This chain joins TRBV11-2 and TRBJ2-3, with TRBD2 as a possible D gene (5 bases). CDR3 size: 14 residues. V shed 1 base and J shed 4 bases, with 9 bases lying between them. Germline CDR1 reads SGHAT; CDR2 reads FQNNGV. The CDR3 nucleotides read TGTGCCAGCAGCTTAGCGGGGTTGGCAGATACGCAGTATTTT. Translation gives CASSLAGLADTQYF.

The chain employs TRBV11-1 and TRBJ2-2; the D gene is possibly TRBD2 (5 bases). Germline V gives CDR1 SGHAT, CDR2 FQDESV (reference sequence). Deletions cut 1 base from V and 4 bases from J, with 13 bases between. This CDR3 is built from 16 residues. CDR3 bases: TGTGCCAGCAGCTTAGGAGGGATCGGTGGCACCGGGGAGCTGTTTTTT. This encodes CASSLGGIGGTGELFF.

V gene TRBV4-1 combines with J gene TRBJ2-2, with D unclear. The CDR3 totals 13 residues. Trimming stripped 3 bases from V and 0 bases from J, with 2 bases between. The germline V gene has CDR1 MGHRA and CDR2 YSYEKL. CDR3 protein: CASSHSNTGELFF. The DNA of the CDR3 is TGCGCCAGCAGCCATTCGAACACCGGGGAGCTGTTTTTT.

Comments on this clone: Other DNA sequences of this sample code for an identical CDR3. The J gene is TRBJ1-5, the V gene TRBV6-1; D gene uncertain. V lost 2 bases and J 0 bases, leaving 5 bases between the germline ends. The length of the CDR3 is 14 residues. CDR1 is MNHNS and CDR2 is SASEGT in the germline V gene. The CDR3 DNA sequence: TGTGCCAGCAGTGAACTCGATAGCAATCAGCCCCAGCATTTT. It codes for CASSELDSNQPQHF.

The V and J genes are TRBV5-6 and TRBJ2-5; D remains unclear. CDR3 size: 14 residues. V lost 0 bases and J 5 bases, leaving 11 bases between the germline ends. CDR1 is SGHDT and CDR2 is YYEEEE in the germline V gene. The DNA for the CDR3 is TGTGCCAGCAGCTTGGACCTCCAAAGGGAGACCCAGTACTTC. It translates to CASSLDLQRETQYF.

This clone came up once. This chain joins TRBV5-1 and TRBJ1-6; D call uncertain. V lost 5 bases to trimming and J lost 4 bases, with 7 bases between them. Per the germline V gene, CDR1 is SGHRS and CDR2 is YFSETQ. The CDR3 is 13 residues long. The CDR3, as DNA: TGCGCCAGCAGGGAAAGATATAATTCACCCCTCCACTTT. Translating gives CASRERYNSPLHF.

V is TRBV25-1 and J is TRBJ1-4; the D gene is possibly TRBD1 (6 bases). This CDR3 region has 13 residues. Germline V gene lookup returns CDR1 MGHDK and CDR2 SYGVNS. V lost 9 bases to trimming and J lost 3 bases, with 11 bases between them. In nucleotides, the CDR3 is TGTGCCAGTCTAGAGGGGGCTAATGAAAAACTGTTTTTT. It yields the protein CASLEGANEKLFF.